The rows below give T cell receptor beta chains drawn from one sample of a study of beta chain features in type 1 diabetes. The data were produced by immunoSEQ multiplex PCR, yet TCRdb's version contains in-frame clones alone and is incomplete. The sample has 100,000 to 150,000 clones, around a sixth seen once; the top ten hold roughly 2.6%. Sample: central memory CD4+ T cells from blood. All receptors derive from a young man with type 1 diabetes. Both conserved end residues are part of each CDR3. D genes are given only for firm matches. Some rows have no size entry. The others give once, few or many, or a class for an expanded clone.

v_call	clone_size	j_call	d_call	cdr3_aa	cdr3_nt
TRBV27	-	TRBJ2-7	-	CASRDGGGGYEQYF	TGTGCCAGCAGGGACGGGGGCGGTGGCTACGAGCAGTACTTC
TRBV30	-	TRBJ2-3	-	CAWSVKGRASTDTQYF	TGTGCCTGGAGTGTAAAAGGGCGTGCTAGCACAGATACGCAGTATTTT
TRBV9	once	TRBJ2-3	TRBD1	CASSVATGGGTDTQYF	TGTGCCAGCAGCGTAGCTACAGGGGGAGGCACAGATACGCAGTATTTT
TRBV29-1	few	TRBJ2-2	-	CSVCPESCAGELFF	TGCAGCGTTTGCCCAGAGTCTTGCGCCGGGGAGCTGTTTTTT
TRBV30	few	TRBJ1-2	TRBD1	CAWRKMGQGWSSYGYTF	TGTGCCTGGAGGAAAATGGGACAGGGATGGTCGTCCTATGGCTACACCTTC
TRBV29-1	few	TRBJ1-2	TRBD1	CSVREQGTFTF	TGCAGCGTCAGGGAACAGGGGACGTTCACCTTC
TRBV11-2	-	TRBJ2-1	-	CASSLALNVYNEQFF	TGTGCCAGCAGCTTAGCCCTCAACGTCTACAATGAGCAGTTCTTC
TRBV29-1	-	TRBJ2-5	-	CSVSGSGETQYF	TGCAGCGTTTCAGGGTCTGGGGAGACCCAGTACTTC
TRBV7-3	-	TRBJ2-7	-	CASSLDTSSSYEQYF	TGTGCCAGCAGTCTTGACACCTCGAGCTCCTACGAGCAGTACTTC
TRBV7-2	few	TRBJ1-2	-	CASSLAGGFNYGYTF	TGTGCCAGCAGCTTAGCTGGCGGGTTTAACTATGGCTACACCTTC
TRBV7-3	-	TRBJ2-4	-	CASSLSTAAKNIQYF	TGTGCCAGCAGCTTAAGTACGGCGGCCAAAAACATTCAGTACTTC
TRBV6-5	-	TRBJ2-1	-	CASRGESSYNEQFF	TGTGCCAGTAGGGGGGAGAGCTCCTACAATGAGCAGTTCTTC
TRBV18	-	TRBJ2-6	-	CASSQLGTRSSGANVLTF	TGTGCCAGCTCACAGCTAGGGACACGCTCTTCGGGGGCCAACGTCCTGACTTTC
TRBV13	few	TRBJ2-7	TRBD2	CASSLVRSGRIYEQYF	TGTGCCAGCAGCTTAGTAAGGAGCGGGAGGATCTACGAGCAGTACTTC
TRBV15	-	TRBJ1-1	TRBD1	CATSSRGAPGTGTFF	TGTGCCACCAGCAGCCGAGGGGCCCCCGGGACAGGGACTTTCTTT
TRBV9	once	TRBJ2-5	-	CASSVYEQETQYF	TGTGCCAGCAGCGTCTACGAACAAGAGACCCAGTACTTC
TRBV5-1	many	TRBJ2-5	-	CASSSVQEYQETQYF	TGCGCCAGCAGCTCCGTGCAGGAGTACCAAGAGACCCAGTACTTC
TRBV5-8	few	TRBJ2-1	-	CASSLHVSEGEQFF	TGTGCCAGCAGCTTGCATGTTAGCGAGGGTGAGCAGTTCTTC
TRBV25-1	few	TRBJ1-1	-	CASSALGGSTEAFF	TGTGCCAGCAGCGCTCTAGGAGGTTCCACTGAAGCTTTCTTT
TRBV29-1	-	TRBJ1-1	-	CRTEKAFF	TGCAGGACGGAGAAAGCTTTCTTT
TRBV30	-	TRBJ2-5	TRBD1	CAAYRGIKETQYF	TGTGCCGCGTACAGGGGCATAAAAGAGACCCAGTACTTC
TRBV18	many	TRBJ2-5	-	CASSHPRRQGGLETQYF	TGTGCCAGCTCGCACCCTCGCCGACAGGGAGGGTTGGAGACCCAGTACTTC
TRBV15	-	TRBJ1-1	-	CATSRAGGRAFF	TGTGCCACCAGCAGAGCAGGCGGGCGGGCTTTCTTT
TRBV5-1	-	TRBJ2-3	TRBD2	CASSLLAGSTDTQYF	TGCGCCAGCAGCTTACTAGCGGGCAGCACAGATACGCAGTATTTT
TRBV5-1	few	TRBJ2-1	-	CASSGATGPYNEQFF	TGCGCCAGCAGCGGCGCGACAGGCCCGTACAATGAGCAGTTCTTC